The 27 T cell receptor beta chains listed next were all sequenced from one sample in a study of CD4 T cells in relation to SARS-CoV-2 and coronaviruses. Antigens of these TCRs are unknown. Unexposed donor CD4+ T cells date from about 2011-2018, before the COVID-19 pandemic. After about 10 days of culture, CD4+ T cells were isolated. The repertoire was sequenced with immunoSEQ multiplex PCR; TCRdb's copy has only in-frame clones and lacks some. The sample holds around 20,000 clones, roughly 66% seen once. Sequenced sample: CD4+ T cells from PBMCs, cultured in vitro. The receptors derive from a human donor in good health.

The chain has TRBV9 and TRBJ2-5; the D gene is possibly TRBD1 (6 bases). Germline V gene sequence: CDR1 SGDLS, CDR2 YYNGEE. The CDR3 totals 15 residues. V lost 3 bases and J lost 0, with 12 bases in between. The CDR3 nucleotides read TGTGCCAGCAGCGCCTTAACAGGGAACCAAGAGACCCAGTACTTC. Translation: CASSALTGNQETQYF. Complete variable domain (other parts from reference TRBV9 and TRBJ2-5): DSGVTQTPKHLITATGQRVTLRCSPRSGDLSVYWYQQSLDQGLQFLIQYYNGEERAKGNILERFSAQQFPDLHSELNLSSLELGDSALYFCASSALTGNQETQYFGPGTRLLVL.

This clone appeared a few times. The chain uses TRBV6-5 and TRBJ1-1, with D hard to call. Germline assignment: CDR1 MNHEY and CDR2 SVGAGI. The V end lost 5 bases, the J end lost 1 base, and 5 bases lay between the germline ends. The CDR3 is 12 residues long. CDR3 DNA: TGTGCCAGCAGTCCCAGGAACACTGAAGCTTTCTTT. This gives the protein CASSPRNTEAFF.

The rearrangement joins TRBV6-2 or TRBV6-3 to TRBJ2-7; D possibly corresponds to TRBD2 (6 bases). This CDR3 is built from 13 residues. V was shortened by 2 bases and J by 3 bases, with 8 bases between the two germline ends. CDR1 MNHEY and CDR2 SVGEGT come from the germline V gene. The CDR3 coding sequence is TGTGCCAGCAGTTACGCCGGGGGCTACGAGCAGTACTTC. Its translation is CASSYAGGYEQYF.

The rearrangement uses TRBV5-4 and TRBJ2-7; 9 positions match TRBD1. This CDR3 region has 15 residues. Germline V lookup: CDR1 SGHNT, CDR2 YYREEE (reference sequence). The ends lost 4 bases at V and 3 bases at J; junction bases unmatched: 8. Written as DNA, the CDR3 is TGTGCCAGCAGCGCTCCGGGACAGGGCCTCTACGAGCAGTACTTC. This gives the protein CASSAPGQGLYEQYF.

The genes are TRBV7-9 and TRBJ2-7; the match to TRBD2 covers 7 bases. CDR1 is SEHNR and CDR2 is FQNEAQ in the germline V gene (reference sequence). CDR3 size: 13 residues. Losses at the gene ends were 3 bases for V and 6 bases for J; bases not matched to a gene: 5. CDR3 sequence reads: CASSFGGSSEQYF. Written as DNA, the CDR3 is TGTGCCAGCAGCTTCGGCGGGAGTTCCGAGCAGTACTTC. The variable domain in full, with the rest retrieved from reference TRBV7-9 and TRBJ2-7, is DTGVSQNPRHKITKRGQNVTFRCDPISEHNRLYWYRQTLGQGPEFLTYFQNEAQLEKSRLLSDRFSAERPKGSFSTLEIQRTEQGDSAMYLCASSFGGSSEQYFGPGTRLTVT.

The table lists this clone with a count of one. The CDR3 DNA sequence: TGTGCCAGCAGCTCTGAACAGAGGACGTTCTTC. Residues: CASSSEQRTFF. The chain links TRBV5-5 to TRBJ2-1; no definite D call. Per germline, CDR1 SGHKS and CDR2 YYEKEE (reference sequence). There are 11 residues in the CDR3. V was clipped by 3 bases and J by 15 bases, with 13 bases between them. Based on the CDR3 plus reference TRBV5-5 and TRBJ2-1, the full variable domain is DAGVTQSPTHLIKTRGQQVTLRCSPISGHKSVSWYQQVLGQGPQFIFQYYEKEERGRGNFPDRFSARQFPNYSSELNVNALLLGDSALYLCASSSEQRTFFGPGTRLTVL.

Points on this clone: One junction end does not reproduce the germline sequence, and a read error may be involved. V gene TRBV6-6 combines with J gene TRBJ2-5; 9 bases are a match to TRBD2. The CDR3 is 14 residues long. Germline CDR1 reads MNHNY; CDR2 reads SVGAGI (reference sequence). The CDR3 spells CASSHEGLADGRDF. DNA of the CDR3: TGTGCCAGCAGCCATGAGGGACTAGCCGACGGGAGGGACTTC.

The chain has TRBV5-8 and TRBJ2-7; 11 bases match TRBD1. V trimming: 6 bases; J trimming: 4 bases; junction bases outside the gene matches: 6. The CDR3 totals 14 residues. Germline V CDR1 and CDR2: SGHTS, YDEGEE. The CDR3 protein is CASIPGTGGYEQYF. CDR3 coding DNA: TGTGCCAGCATCCCCGGGACAGGGGGGTACGAGCAGTACTTC.

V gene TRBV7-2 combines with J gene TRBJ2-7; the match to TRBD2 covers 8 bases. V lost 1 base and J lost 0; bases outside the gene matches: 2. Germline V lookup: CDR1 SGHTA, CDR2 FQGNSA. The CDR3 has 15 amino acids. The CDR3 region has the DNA TGTGCCAGCAGCTTAGTAGCGGGACCCTCCTACGAGCAGTACTTC. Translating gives CASSLVAGPSYEQYF.

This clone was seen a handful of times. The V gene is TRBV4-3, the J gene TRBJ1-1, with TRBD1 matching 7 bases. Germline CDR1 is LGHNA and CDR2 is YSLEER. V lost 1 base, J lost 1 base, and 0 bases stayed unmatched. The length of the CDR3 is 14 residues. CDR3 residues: CASSQGQGNTEAFF. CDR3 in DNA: TGCGCCAGCAGCCAAGGACAGGGGAACACTGAAGCTTTCTTT.

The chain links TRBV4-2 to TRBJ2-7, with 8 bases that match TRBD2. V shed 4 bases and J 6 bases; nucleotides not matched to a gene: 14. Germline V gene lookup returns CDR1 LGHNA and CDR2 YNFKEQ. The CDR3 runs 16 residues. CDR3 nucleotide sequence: TGTGCCAGCAGCCCAGCTGCCACGCGGGAGGAGGGCGAGCAGTACTTC. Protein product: CASSPAATREEGEQYF.

The CDR3 DNA sequence: TGTGCCAGCAGTGAATCCATTACAACAGCCAAAAACATTCAGTACTTC. Amino acid sequence: CASSESITTAKNIQYF. The V and J genes are TRBV25-1 and TRBJ2-4; no clear D. CDR3 size: 16 residues. The V end lost 1 base, the J end lost 0 bases, and 10 bases lay between the germline ends. Germline CDR1 is MGHDK and CDR2 is SYGVNS.

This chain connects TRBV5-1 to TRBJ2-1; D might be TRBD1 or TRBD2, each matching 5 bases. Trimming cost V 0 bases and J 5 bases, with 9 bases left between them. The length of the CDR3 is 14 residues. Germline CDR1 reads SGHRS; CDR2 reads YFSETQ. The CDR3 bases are TGCGCCAGCAGCTTGGGGGGACCCAACAATGAGCAGTTCTTC. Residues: CASSLGGPNNEQFF.

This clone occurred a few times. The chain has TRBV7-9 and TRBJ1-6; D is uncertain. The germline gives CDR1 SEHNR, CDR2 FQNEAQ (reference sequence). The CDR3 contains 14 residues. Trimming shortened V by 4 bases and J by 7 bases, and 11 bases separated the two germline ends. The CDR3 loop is CASSYTGSNSPLHF. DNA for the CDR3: TGTGCCAGCAGCTACACCGGGAGCAATTCACCCCTCCACTTT.

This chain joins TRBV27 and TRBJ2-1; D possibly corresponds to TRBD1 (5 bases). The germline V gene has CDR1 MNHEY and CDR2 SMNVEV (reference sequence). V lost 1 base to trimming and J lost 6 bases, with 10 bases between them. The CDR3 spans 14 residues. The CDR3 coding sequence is TGTGCCAGCAGTTTATTAGGGCAGGGCAATGAGCAGTTCTTC. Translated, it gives CASSLLGQGNEQFF.

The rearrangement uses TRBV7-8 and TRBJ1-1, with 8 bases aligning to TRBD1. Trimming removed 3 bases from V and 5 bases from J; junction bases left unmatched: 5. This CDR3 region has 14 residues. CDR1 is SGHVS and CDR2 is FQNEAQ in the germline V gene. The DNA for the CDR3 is TGTGCCAGCAGCTTCCTACAGGGGGATACTGAAGCTTTCTTT. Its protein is CASSFLQGDTEAFF.

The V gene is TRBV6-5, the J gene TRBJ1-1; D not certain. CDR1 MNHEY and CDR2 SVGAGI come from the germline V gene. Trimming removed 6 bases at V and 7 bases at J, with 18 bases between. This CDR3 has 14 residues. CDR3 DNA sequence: TGTGCCAGCAGCCTACAAATCTCTCGGGGTGAAGCTTTCTTT. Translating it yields CASSLQISRGEAFF.

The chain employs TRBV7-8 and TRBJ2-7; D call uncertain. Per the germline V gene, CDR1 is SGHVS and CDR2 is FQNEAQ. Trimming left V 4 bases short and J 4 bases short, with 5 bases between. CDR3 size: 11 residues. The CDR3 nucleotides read TGTGCCAGCAGCTCTATTTACGAGCAGTACTTC. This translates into CASSSIYEQYF.

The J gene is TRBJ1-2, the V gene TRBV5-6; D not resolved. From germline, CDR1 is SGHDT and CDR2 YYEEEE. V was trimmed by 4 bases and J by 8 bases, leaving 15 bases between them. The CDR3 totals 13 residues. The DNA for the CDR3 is TGTGCCAGCAGCCCAACCAACGAGTTCGGCTACACCTTC. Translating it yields CASSPTNEFGYTF.

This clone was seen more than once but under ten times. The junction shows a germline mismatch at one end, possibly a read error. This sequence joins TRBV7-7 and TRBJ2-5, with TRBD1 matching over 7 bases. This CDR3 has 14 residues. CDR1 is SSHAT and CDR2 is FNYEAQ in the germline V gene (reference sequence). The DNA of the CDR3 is TGTGCTAGCAGCTCCCTGACAGGGCAAGAGACCCAGTACTTC. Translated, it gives CASSSLTGQETQYF.

CDR3 region: CASSLQGGVYNEQFF. In DNA, the CDR3 is TGCGCCAGCAGCCTTCAGGGCGGGGTTTACAATGAGCAGTTCTTC. This chain joins TRBV5-1 and TRBJ2-1; D possibly corresponds to TRBD2 (6 bases). Germline CDR1 and CDR2: SGHRS and YFSETQ. CDR3 length equals 15 residues. V was clipped by 4 bases and J by 4 bases, with 15 bases between them.

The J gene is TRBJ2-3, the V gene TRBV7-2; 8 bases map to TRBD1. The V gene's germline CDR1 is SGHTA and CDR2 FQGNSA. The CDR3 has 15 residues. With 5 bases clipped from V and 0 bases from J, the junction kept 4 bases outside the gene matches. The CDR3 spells CASSTNRGSTDTQYF. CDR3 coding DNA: TGTGCCAGCAGCACCAACAGGGGGAGCACAGATACGCAGTATTTT.

DNA of the CDR3: TGTGCCAGCAGTGCACAGGGGGCCGGGAAGGAGTTTTTT. This encodes CASSAQGAGKEFF. This sequence joins TRBV6-1 and TRBJ1-4, with TRBD1 matching 9 bases. The germline V gene encodes CDR1 MNHNS and CDR2 SASEGT. V shed 4 bases, J shed 16 bases, and the junction held 10 bases outside the gene matches. The CDR3 is made up of 13 amino acids.

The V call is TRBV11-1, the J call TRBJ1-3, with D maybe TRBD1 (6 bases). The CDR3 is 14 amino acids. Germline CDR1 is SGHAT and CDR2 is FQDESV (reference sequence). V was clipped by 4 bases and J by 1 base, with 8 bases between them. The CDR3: CASSSTGSGNTIYF. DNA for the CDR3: TGTGCCAGCAGCTCCACAGGGTCTGGAAACACCATATATTTT. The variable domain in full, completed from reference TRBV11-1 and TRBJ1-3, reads EAEVAQSPRYKITEKSQAVAFWCDPISGHATLYWYRQILGQGPELLVQFQDESVVDDSQLPKDRFSAERLKGVDSTLKIQPAELGDSAMYLCASSSTGSGNTIYFGEGSWLTVV.

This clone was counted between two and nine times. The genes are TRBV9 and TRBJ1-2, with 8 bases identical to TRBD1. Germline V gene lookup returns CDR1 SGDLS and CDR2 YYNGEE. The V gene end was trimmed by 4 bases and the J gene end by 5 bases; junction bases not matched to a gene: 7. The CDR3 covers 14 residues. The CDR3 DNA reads TGTGCCAGCAGCTCAGGACAGGGACTTTATGGCTACACCTTC. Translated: CASSSGQGLYGYTF.

CDR3 sequence reads: CASSLTGATGTEAFF. Written as DNA, the CDR3 is TGTGCCAGCAGCTTAACGGGGGCAACAGGGACTGAAGCTTTCTTT. The V and J genes are TRBV7-3 and TRBJ1-1, with D perhaps TRBD1 (6 bases). Germline loops: CDR1 SGHTA, CDR2 FQGTGA. This CDR3 has 15 amino acids. Trimming took off 0 bases at V and 5 bases at J, with 13 bases between the two ends.

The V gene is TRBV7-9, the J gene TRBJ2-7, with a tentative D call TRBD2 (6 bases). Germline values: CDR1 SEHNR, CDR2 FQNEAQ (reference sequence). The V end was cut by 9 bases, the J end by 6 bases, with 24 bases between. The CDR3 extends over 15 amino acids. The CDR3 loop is CASEAGPRLDREQYF. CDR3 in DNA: TGTGCCAGTGAAGCTGGGCCCAGACTAGATCGCGAGCAGTACTTC.